These 12 T cell receptor beta chains were all obtained from the same sample, sequenced in a study of blood T cell repertoires in COVID-19. Assay: immunoSEQ multiplex PCR; the TCRdb copy retains only in-frame clones and omits some. The sample includes around 160,000 clones, roughly 93% of them seen just once. The sequenced sample consisted of peripheral blood. These receptor sequences come from a man between 18 and 29 years old with acute or convalescent COVID-19.

This clone occurred once. CDR3 in DNA: TGTGCCAGCAGTCTTAACTCTGGAAACACCATATATTTT. Translation: CASSLNSGNTIYF. The chain links TRBV6-5 to TRBJ1-3; D gene uncertain. The CDR3 contains 13 residues. Germline lookup yields CDR1 MNHEY and CDR2 SVGAGI. The germline V and J ends were trimmed by 5 bases and 0 bases, with 5 bases remaining between them.

This chain joins TRBV7-9 and TRBJ2-7; 7 nucleotides align to TRBD1. CDR3 size: 15 residues. Per the germline V gene, CDR1 is SEHNR and CDR2 is FQNEAQ (reference sequence). J gave up 5 bases and V 2 bases, and 9 bases lay outside the gene matches. The CDR3 sequence: CASSLNRGTRDEQYF. The CDR3 DNA is TGTGCCAGCAGCTTAAACAGGGGCACCAGGGACGAGCAGTACTTC. The full variable domain, rest sourced from reference TRBV7-9 and TRBJ2-7, is DTGVSQNPRHKITKRGQNVTFRCDPISEHNRLYWYRQTLGQGPEFLTYFQNEAQLEKSRLLSDRFSAERPKGSFSTLEIQRTEQGDSAMYLCASSLNRGTRDEQYFGPGTRLTVT.

The V call is TRBV2, the J call TRBJ2-4, with 7 bases fitting TRBD1. The CDR3 is made up of 17 amino acids. With V trimmed by 7 bases and J by 0 bases, 12 bases remained unmatched. CDR1 is SNHLY and CDR2 is FYNNEI in the germline V gene. The CDR3 DNA is TGTGCCAGCACCTTAGGGCGCACAGGGGTAGCCAAAAACATTCAGTACTTC. This translates into CASTLGRTGVAKNIQYF.

The gene calls are TRBV6-6 and TRBJ1-1, with D possibly TRBD1 on 6 matching bases. The CDR3 covers 14 residues. CDR1 and CDR2 from the germline V gene are MNHNY and SVGAGI (reference sequence). Trimming pared 6 bases from V and 3 bases from J, leaving 14 bases between. DNA of the CDR3: TGTGCCAGCAGGCCCACAGGGCCCTACACTGAAGCTTTCTTT. Translating it yields CASRPTGPYTEAFF.

This rearrangement joins TRBV5-1 to TRBJ1-3; D not resolved. Germline CDR1 is SGHRS and CDR2 is YFSETQ. The CDR3 has 15 residues. The ends were cut back, 3 bases at V and 4 bases at J, with 14 bases in the middle. The CDR3 region has the DNA TGCGCCAGCAGCTCTTGGGAGGGAAGAGGAAACACCATATATTTT. This encodes CASSSWEGRGNTIYF.

The CDR3 loop is CASSLIQGTGNTIYF. The DNA for the CDR3 is TGTGCCAGCAGCTTAATACAGGGGACGGGAAACACCATATATTTT. The gene calls are TRBV7-8 and TRBJ1-3; 7 bases are shared with TRBD1. V was clipped by 2 bases and J by 4 bases; unmatched bases: 5. Per germline, CDR1 SGHVS and CDR2 FQNEAQ. The CDR3 is 15 residues long.

The V gene is TRBV9, the J gene TRBJ2-3; 11 nucleotides align to TRBD2. Germline loops: CDR1 SGDLS, CDR2 YYNGEE. Unmatched junction bases numbered 13, after V lost 0 bases and J lost 4 bases. This CDR3 region has 19 residues. The CDR3 protein is CASSVAPPTSGSVPDTQYF. CDR3 coding DNA: TGTGCCAGCAGCGTAGCCCCACCAACTAGCGGGAGTGTTCCAGATACGCAGTATTTT.

This chain connects TRBV6-5 to TRBJ1-2; 9 bases are a match to TRBD1. The CDR3 contains 13 residues. V was pared by 5 bases and J by 5 bases, with 3 bases of the junction left unmatched. CDR1 and CDR2 (germline): MNHEY, SVGAGI. Here the CDR3 DNA reads TGTGCCAGCAGTCTAGGGACAGGGTATGGCTACACCTTC. Residues: CASSLGTGYGYTF.

The chain recombines TRBV6-1 with TRBJ2-2, with 11 bases aligning to TRBD2. The CDR3 consists of 18 residues. The J segment lost 10 bases and the V segment lost 0 bases, leaving 13 bases of the junction unmatched. From germline, CDR1 is MNHNS and CDR2 SASEGT. The CDR3 is CASSEAISWVAGGPELFF. DNA of the CDR3: TGTGCCAGCAGTGAAGCGATCAGTTGGGTAGCGGGAGGGCCGGAGCTGTTTTTT.

V gene TRBV6-5 combines with J gene TRBJ1-2, with D uncertain. Germline V gene sequence: CDR1 MNHEY, CDR2 SVGAGI. The CDR3 is 13 amino acids. V was trimmed by 10 bases and J by 0 bases, leaving 12 bases between them. CDR3 residues: CATPFGANYGYTF. The CDR3 bases are TGTGCCACCCCCTTCGGGGCTAACTATGGCTACACCTTC.

This sequence joins TRBV5-1 and TRBJ2-3; tentative D call: TRBD1 (5 bases). V was pared by 4 bases and J by 4 bases, with 13 bases between. CDR1 and CDR2 (germline): SGHRS, YFSETQ. The CDR3 is 14 amino acids. CDR3 nucleotides: TGCGCCAGCAGCCTGGCAGGGTCCGCAGATACGCAGTATTTT. Protein product: CASSLAGSADTQYF.

The V gene is TRBV9, the J gene TRBJ1-1; no clear D gene. This CDR3 is 14 amino acids long. The germline CDR1 and CDR2 sequences are SGDLS and YYNGEE. The V gene lost 0 bases and the J gene lost 7 bases, with 13 bases spanning the gap. CDR3 loop: CASSVGAVVDEAFF. DNA of the CDR3: TGTGCCAGCAGCGTAGGGGCTGTGGTTGATGAAGCTTTCTTT.